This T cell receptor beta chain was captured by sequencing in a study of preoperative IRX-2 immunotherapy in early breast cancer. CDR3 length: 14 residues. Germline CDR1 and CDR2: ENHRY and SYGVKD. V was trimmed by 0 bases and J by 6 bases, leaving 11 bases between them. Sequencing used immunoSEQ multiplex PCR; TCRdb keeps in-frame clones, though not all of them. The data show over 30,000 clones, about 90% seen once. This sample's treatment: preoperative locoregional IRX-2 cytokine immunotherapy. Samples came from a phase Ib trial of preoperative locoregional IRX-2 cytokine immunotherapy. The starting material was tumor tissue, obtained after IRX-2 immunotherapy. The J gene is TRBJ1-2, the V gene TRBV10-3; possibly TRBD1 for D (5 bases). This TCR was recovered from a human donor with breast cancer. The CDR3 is CAISESLGGDGYTF. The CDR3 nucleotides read TGTGCCATCAGTGAGTCCCTGGGGGGTGATGGCTACACCTTC.